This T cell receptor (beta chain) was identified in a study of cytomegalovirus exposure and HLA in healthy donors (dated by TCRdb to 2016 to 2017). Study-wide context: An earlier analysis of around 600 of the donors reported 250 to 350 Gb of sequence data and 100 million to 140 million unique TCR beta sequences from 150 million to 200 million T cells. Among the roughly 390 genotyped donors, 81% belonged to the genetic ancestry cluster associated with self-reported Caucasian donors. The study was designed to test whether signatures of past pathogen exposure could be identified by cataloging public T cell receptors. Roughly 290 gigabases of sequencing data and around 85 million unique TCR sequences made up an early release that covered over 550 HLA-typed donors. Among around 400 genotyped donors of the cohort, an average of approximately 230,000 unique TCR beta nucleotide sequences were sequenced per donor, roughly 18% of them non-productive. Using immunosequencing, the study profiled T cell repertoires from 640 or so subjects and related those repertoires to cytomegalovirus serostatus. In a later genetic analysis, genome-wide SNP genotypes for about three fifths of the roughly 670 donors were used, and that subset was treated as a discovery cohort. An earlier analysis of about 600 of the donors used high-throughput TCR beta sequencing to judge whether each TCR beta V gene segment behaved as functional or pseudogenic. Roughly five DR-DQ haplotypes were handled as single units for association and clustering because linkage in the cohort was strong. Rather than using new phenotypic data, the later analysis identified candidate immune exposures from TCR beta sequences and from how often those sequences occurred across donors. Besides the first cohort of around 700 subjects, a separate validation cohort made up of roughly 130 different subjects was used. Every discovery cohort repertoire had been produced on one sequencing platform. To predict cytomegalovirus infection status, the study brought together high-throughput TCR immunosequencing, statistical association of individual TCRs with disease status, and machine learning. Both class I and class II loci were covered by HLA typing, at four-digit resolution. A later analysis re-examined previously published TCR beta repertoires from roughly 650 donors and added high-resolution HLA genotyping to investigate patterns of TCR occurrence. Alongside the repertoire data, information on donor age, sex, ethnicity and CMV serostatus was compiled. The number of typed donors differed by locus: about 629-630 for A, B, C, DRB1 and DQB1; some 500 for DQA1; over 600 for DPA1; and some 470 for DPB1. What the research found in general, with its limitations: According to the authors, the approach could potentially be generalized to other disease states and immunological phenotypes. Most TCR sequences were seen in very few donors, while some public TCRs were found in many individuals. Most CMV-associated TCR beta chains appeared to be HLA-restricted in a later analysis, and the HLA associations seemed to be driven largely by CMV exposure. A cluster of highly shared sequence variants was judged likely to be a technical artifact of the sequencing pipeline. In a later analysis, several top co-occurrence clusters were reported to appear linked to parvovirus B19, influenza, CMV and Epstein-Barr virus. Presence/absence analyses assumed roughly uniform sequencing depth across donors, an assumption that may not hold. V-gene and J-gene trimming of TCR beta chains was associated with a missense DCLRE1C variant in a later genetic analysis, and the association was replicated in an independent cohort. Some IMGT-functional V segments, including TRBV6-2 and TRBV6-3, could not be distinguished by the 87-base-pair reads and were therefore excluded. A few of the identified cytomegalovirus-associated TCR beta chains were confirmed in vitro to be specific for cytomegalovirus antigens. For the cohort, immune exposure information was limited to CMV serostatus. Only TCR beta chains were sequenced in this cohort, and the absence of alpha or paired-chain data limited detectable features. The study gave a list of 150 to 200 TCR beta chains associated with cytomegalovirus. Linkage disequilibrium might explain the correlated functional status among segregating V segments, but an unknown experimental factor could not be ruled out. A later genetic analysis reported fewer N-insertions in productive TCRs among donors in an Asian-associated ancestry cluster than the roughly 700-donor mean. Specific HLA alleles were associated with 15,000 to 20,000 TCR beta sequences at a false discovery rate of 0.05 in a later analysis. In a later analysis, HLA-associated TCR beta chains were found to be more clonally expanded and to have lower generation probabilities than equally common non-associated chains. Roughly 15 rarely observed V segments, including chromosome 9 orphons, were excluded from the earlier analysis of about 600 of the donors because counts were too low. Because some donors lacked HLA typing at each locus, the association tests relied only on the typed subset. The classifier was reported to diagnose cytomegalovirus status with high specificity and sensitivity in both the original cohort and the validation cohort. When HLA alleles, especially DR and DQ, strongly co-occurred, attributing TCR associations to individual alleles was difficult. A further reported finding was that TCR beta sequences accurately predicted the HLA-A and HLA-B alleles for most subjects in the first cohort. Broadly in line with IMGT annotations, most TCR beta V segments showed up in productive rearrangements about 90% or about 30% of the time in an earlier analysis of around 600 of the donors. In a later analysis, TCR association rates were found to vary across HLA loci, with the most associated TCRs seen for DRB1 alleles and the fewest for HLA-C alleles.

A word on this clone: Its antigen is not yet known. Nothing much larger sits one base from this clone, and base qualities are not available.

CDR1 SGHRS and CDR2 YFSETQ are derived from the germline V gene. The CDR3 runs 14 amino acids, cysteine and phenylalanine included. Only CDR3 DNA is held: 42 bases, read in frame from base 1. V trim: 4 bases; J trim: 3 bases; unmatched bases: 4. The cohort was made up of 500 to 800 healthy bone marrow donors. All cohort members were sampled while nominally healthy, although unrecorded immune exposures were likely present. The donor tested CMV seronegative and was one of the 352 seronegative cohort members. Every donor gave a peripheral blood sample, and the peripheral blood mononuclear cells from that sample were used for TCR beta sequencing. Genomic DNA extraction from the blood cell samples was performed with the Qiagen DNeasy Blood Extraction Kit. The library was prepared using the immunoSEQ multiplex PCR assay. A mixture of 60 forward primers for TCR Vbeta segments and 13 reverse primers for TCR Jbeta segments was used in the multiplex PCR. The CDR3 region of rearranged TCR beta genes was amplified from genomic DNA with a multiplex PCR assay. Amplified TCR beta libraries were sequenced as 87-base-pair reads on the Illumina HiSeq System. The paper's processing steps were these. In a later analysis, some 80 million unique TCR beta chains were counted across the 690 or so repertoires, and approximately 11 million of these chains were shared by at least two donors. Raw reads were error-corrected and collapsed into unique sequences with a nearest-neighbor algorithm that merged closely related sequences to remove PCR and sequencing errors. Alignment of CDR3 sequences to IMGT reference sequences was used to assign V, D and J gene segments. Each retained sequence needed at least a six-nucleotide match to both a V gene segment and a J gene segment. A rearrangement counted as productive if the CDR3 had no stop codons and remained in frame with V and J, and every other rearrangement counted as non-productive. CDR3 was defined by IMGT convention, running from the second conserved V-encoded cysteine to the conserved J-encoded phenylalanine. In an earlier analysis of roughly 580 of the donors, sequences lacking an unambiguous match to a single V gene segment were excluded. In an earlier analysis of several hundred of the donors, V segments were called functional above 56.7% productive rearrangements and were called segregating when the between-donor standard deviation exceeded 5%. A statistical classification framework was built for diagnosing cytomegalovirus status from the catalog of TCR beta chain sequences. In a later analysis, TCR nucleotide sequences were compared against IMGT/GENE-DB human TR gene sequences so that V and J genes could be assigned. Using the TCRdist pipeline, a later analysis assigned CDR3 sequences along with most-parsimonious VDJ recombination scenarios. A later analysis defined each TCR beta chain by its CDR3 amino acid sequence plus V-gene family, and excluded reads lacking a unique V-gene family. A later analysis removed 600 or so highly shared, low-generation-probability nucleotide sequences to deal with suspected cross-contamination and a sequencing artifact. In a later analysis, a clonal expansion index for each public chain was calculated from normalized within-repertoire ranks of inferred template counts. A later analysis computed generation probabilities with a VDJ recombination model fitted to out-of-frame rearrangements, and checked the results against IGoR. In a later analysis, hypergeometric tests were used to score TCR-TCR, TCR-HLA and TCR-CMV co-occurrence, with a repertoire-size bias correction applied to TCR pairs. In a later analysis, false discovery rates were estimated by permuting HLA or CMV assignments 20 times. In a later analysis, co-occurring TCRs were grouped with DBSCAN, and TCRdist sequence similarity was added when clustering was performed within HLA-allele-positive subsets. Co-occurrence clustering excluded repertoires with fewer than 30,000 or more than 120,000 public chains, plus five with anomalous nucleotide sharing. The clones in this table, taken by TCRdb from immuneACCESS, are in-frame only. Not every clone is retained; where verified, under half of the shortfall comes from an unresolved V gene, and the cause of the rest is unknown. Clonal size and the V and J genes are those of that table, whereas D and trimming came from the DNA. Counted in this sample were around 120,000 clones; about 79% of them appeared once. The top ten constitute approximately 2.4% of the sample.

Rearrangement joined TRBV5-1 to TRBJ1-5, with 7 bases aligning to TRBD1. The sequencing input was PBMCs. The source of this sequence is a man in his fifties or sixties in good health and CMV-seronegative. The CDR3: CASSTGQPNQPQHF. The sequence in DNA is TGCGCCAGCAGCACGGGACAGCCCAATCAGCCCCAGCATTTT.